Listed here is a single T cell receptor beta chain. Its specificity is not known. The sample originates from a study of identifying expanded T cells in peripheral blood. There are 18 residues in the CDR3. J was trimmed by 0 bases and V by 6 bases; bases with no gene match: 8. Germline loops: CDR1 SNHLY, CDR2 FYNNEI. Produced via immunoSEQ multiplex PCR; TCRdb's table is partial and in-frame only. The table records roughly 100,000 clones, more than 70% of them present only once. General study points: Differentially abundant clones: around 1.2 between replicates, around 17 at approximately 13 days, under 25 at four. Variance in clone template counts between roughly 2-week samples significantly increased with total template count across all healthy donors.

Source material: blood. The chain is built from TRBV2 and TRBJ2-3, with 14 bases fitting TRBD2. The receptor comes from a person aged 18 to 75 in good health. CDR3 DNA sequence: TGTGCCAGCAGAGATGGACTAGCGGGAGGCACTAGCACAGATACGCAGTATTTT. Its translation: CASRDGLAGGTSTDTQYF.